Sequencing of this T cell receptor (beta chain) was carried out in a study of T cells in Graves' hyperthyroidism and ophthalmopathy. Study-level background: Peripheral blood was taken when the disease was first diagnosed, before any treatment began. Study-level results: Blood samples included most of the expanded thyroid clonotypes exceeding 0.001.

Researchers barred patients who had uncontrolled infection, other autoimmune disease, pregnancy or lactation. This clonotype was observed a handful of times. What it binds is unknown. Germline CDR1 and CDR2: LNHDA and SQIVND (reference sequence). The trim removed 3 bases at V and 2 bases at J, leaving 10 bases unmatched. The CDR3 contains 18 residues. From RNA transcripts, TCR beta CDR3 regions were amplified. The HTBI primer set served for first-round RT-PCR of the TCR CDR3. TCRdb reprocessed the multiplex PCR reads via MiXCR and lists one record per CDR3 protein. The table records hundreds of thousands of distinct CDR3 sequences, about 14% of them present only once.

Sequencing input: blood. The clonotype comes from a woman aged 18 to 35 with Graves' hyperthyroidism. The chain employs TRBV19 and TRBJ2-1, with TRBD2 matching 10 bases. The CDR3 protein is CASSIDPQREGPYNEQFF. The CDR3 DNA reads TGTGCCAGTAGTATCGATCCGCAGCGGGAGGGCCCCTACAATGAGCAGTTCTTC.